This T cell receptor (beta chain) was captured in a study of beta chain features in type 1 diabetes. Study-level background: Sorted cells numbering some 110 million were examined across all samples. Study-level points and caveats: In every one of the four CD4+ subsets, TCRB CDR3s were moderately but significantly shorter in Type 1 diabetes patients.

This clone was observed a few times. Its antigen is as yet unknown. Sorting with CD45RO/CCR7/CD25/CD127/CD95/CD27 yielded naive, central memory, regulatory and stem-like memory CD4+ cells. Expressed TCRB transcripts were sequenced after all isolated RNA was converted to cDNA. Average reads for naive, central memory and regulatory T cell samples were several million. Assay used: immunoSEQ multiplex PCR; TCRdb lists only in-frame clones, some missing. The sample consists of roughly 180,000 clones, less than 10% of them appearing once. Germline V lookup: CDR1 SGHNT, CDR2 YYREEE (reference sequence). The CDR3 runs to 16 residues. The V and J ends lost 3 bases and 5 bases, in that order; junction bases with no gene match: 5.

The clonotype originates from a man younger than 35 with type 1 diabetes. The chain links TRBV5-4 to TRBJ2-3; 14 bases line up with TRBD2. Sequenced input: central memory CD4+ T cells from blood. CDR3 coding DNA: TGTGCCAGCAGCTCCCCGGGACTAGCGGGAGAAGATACGCAGTATTTT. Protein sequence: CASSSPGLAGEDTQYF.